These T cell receptor beta chains were read from a single sample in a study of cytomegalovirus exposure and HLA in healthy donors. Only in-frame clones appear in the TCRdb table, and some are missing; sequencing was by immunoSEQ multiplex PCR. Of fewer than 150,000 clones detected, 80% appear once; the ten largest clones hold about 2%. The sample taken for sequencing was PBMCs. The receptors derive from a man younger than 45 in good health and CMV-seronegative. CDR3s include the opening cysteine and the closing phenylalanine or tryptophan. D genes are given only for firm matches. Rows may omit the clone size; those that give it use once, few, many or a size class.

d_call j_call clone_size v_call cdr3_nt cdr3_aa
- TRBJ1-4 - TRBV25-1 TGTGCCAGCACCCAAGGGGGTCCTAATGAAAAACTGTTTTTT CASTQGGPNEKLFF
- TRBJ2-2 - TRBV7-2 TGTGCCAGCAGCTTAACGTTGGGACTTGGGGGCGGGGAGCTGTTTTTT CASSLTLGLGGGELFF
- TRBJ1-5 - TRBV19 TGTGCCAGTAACTCCCCTTGGGCAGGCGAGACTCAGCCCCAGCATTTT CASNSPWAGETQPQHF
- TRBJ1-5 - TRBV28 TGTGCCAGTCTCCGAGGGACACATTATAGCAATCAGCCCCAGCATTTT CASLRGTHYSNQPQHF
- TRBJ1-1 few TRBV7-2 TGTGCCAGCAGCTTGGGCCAGGCCCTGAACACTGAAGCTTTCTTT CASSLGQALNTEAFF
- TRBJ2-5 - TRBV15 TGTGCCACCAGCAGAGGGCAGGAAGAGACCCAGTACTTC CATSRGQEETQYF
TRBD2 TRBJ2-5 - TRBV6-1 TGTGCCAGCAGCCCCGGGGGGGGCAGAGAGACCCAGTACTTC CASSPGGGRETQYF
TRBD2 TRBJ2-7 - TRBV7-2 TGTGCCAGCAGCTTCCTGGGGGGAGGGGCATCCTACGAGCAGTACTTC CASSFLGGGASYEQYF
- TRBJ1-4 few TRBV5-1 TGCGCCAGCAGCGTGCTAACCAGCGGCGAAAAACTGTTTTTT CASSVLTSGEKLFF
- TRBJ2-2 - TRBV30 TGTGCCTGGACCGGAGGGGAATTGTCCGGGGAGCTGTTTTTT CAWTGGELSGELFF
- TRBJ1-1 - TRBV5-1 TGCGCCAGCAGCTTAGGGAGGAACACTGAAGCTTTCTTT CASSLGRNTEAFF
TRBD1 TRBJ1-2 - TRBV7-6 TGTGCCAGCAGCTTAGTTTCCACAGGGGACTATGGCTACACCTTC CASSLVSTGDYGYTF
- TRBJ2-7 - TRBV12-2 TGTGCAAGTCTTCTCTTGGGACTAAACTACGAGCAGTACTTC CASLLLGLNYEQYF
TRBD1 TRBJ1-1 once TRBV4-2 TGTGCCAGCAGCCAAGCCCTGGGACAGGGTAGACGGGCTTTCTTT CASSQALGQGRRAFF
TRBD2 TRBJ2-7 - TRBV19 TGTGCCAGTAGTACAATACTAGCGGCCAGCTATGACGAGCAGTACTTC CASSTILAASYDEQYF
TRBD2 TRBJ2-1 - TRBV7-9 TGTGCCAGCAGCTTACTAGCGGGACAATACAATGAGCAGTTCTTC CASSLLAGQYNEQFF
TRBD2 TRBJ2-5 - TRBV7-9 TGTGCCAGCAGCCCCGGGACTAGCGGGAGTTTGGTGGAGACCCAGTACTTC CASSPGTSGSLVETQYF
TRBD2 TRBJ2-7 - TRBV30 TGTGCCTGGAGTGTTTGGACTAGCGGTTACGAGCAGTACTTC CAWSVWTSGYEQYF
TRBD1 TRBJ2-1 - TRBV7-9 TGTGCCAGCAGCCTGGGACAGGGAGGGCCCTACAATGAGCAGTTCTTC CASSLGQGGPYNEQFF
TRBD2 TRBJ2-1 - TRBV28 TGTGCCAGCAGCCATGCTTCCCTAGCGGGGGTCACCGATGAGCAGTTCTTC CASSHASLAGVTDEQFF
- TRBJ1-5 - TRBV19 TGTGCCAGTAGTCCTCGGACAGTCAATCAGCCCCAGCATTTT CASSPRTVNQPQHF
TRBD1 TRBJ1-1 - TRBV19 TGTGCCAGTATCTCGACAGGGAGTATGAACACTGAAGCTTTCTTT CASISTGSMNTEAFF
- TRBJ2-7 - TRBV15 TGTGCCACCAGCAGGGGACAACCACGGGCGGACGAGCAGTACTTC CATSRGQPRADEQYF
TRBD2 TRBJ2-1 few TRBV10-1 TGCGCCAGCAGTGAGTCAGGGACTAGCGGGAGAATTGAGTTCTTC CASSESGTSGRIEFF
TRBD1 TRBJ1-1 - TRBV28 TGTGCCAGCAGCTGGGGACAGGGGGATACTGAAGCTTTCTTT CASSWGQGDTEAFF
- TRBJ1-5 - TRBV7-2 TGTGCCAGCAGCTTAGAACACAGGGCCGGACAGCCCCAGCATTTT CASSLEHRAGQPQHF
TRBD1 TRBJ2-7 - TRBV28 TGTGCCAGCACCGACCCAGGGGGTTCCTCCTACGAGCAGTACTTC CASTDPGGSSYEQYF
TRBD1 TRBJ1-2 - TRBV14 TGTGCCAGCAGCCCGGCAGGGGGCTATGGCTACACCTTC CASSPAGGYGYTF
- TRBJ2-3 - TRBV28 TGTGCCAGCACCTCCCTGGGCAAGAACACAGATACGCAGTATTTT CASTSLGKNTDTQYF
- TRBJ2-7 - TRBV30 TGTGCCTGGAGTGTAGGGGCTGCCTACGAGCAGTACTTC CAWSVGAAYEQYF
- TRBJ1-5 - TRBV9 TGTGCCAGCAGCTCGACGGGGTCCAATCAGCCCCAGCATTTT CASSSTGSNQPQHF
- TRBJ2-7 - TRBV10-3 TGTGCCATCAGTGAGTCGATTGGGAGCTCCTACGAGCAGTACTTC CAISESIGSSYEQYF
TRBD1 TRBJ2-6 - TRBV11-2 TGTGCCAGCAGCCCCGAGGGCAGGGGGTCTGGGGCCAACGTCCTGACTTTC CASSPEGRGSGANVLTF
- TRBJ2-1 - TRBV28 TGTGCCAGCAGCCGTATGCAGAATGAGCAGTTCTTC CASSRMQNEQFF
TRBD1 TRBJ1-5 - TRBV4-1 TGCGCCAGCAGCCACACAGGGGGCAGGGGTCAGCCCCAGCATTTT CASSHTGGRGQPQHF
TRBD1 TRBJ1-6 - TRBV2 TGTGCCAGCAGAATCGGGACAGTCAATTCACCCCTCCACTTT CASRIGTVNSPLHF
TRBD2 TRBJ2-1 - TRBV14 TGTGCCAGCAGCCTTAGCGGGAGCTCCTACAATGAGCAGTTCTTC CASSLSGSSYNEQFF
- TRBJ2-3 - TRBV2 TGTGCCAGCGCGGGCACAGATACGCAGTATTTT CASAGTDTQYF
- TRBJ2-7 - TRBV7-9 TGTGCCAGCAGCCGCCCAATGGGGACTCCCTACGAGCAGTACTTC CASSRPMGTPYEQYF
TRBD1 TRBJ1-2 - TRBV30 TGTGCCACCGATAGGACAGGGTTTAGCGAAGCTAACTATGGCTACACCTTC CATDRTGFSEANYGYTF
TRBD2 TRBJ2-1 - TRBV5-1 TGCGCCAGCAGCTTGGCCGGCGGGAGATACAATGAGCAGTTCTTC CASSLAGGRYNEQFF
- TRBJ2-5 - TRBV2 TGTGCCAGCAAAACCGCAGCGGAGACCCAGTACTTC CASKTAAETQYF
- TRBJ1-4 - TRBV5-1 TGCGCCAGCAGCTTGGGAGGGACACCAACTAATGAAAAACTGTTTTTT CASSLGGTPTNEKLFF
- TRBJ2-7 - TRBV9 TGTGCCAGCAGCCCCCCCCTGGGGCGGCAGTACTTC CASSPPLGRQYF
- TRBJ2-1 - TRBV28 TGTGCCAGCAGTTCCGGTCCCGTTGCCTTCTTC CASSSGPVAFF
TRBD2 TRBJ2-1 - TRBV7-2 TGTGCCAGCAGCTTCTCCGGGACTAGCGGGAGTGTGGAGCAGTTCTTC CASSFSGTSGSVEQFF
- TRBJ2-3 - TRBV7-2 TGTGCCAGCAGCTTAATCGGGAGCACAGATACGCAGTATTTT CASSLIGSTDTQYF
- TRBJ1-1 - TRBV4-1 TGCGCCAGCAGCCATCCACGGGGCGGGAGTGGGACTGAAGCTTTCTTT CASSHPRGGSGTEAFF
- TRBJ2-5 - TRBV30 TGTGCCTCATCCCAGGGTATACAAGAGACCCAGTACTTC CASSQGIQETQYF
- TRBJ2-7 few TRBV2 TGTGCCAGCAGTCTCGTCTACGAGCAGTACTTC CASSLVYEQYF
- TRBJ2-1 - TRBV7-8 TGTGCCAGCAGCTTAACTTGGGGGCTAGCGGACTCCTACAATGAGCAGTTCTTC CASSLTWGLADSYNEQFF
- TRBJ1-4 - TRBV7-8 TGTGCCAGCAGCTTAGTGGGGGAGGGTATTAATGAAAAACTGTTTTTT CASSLVGEGINEKLFF
- TRBJ2-1 - TRBV6-1 TGTGCCAGCAGTGAAAGGTACTATACCCAGTTCTTC CASSERYYTQFF
- TRBJ1-5 - TRBV10-3 TGTGCCACCCGAGGGGGACCTTGGAATAGCAATCAGCCCCAGCATTTT CATRGGPWNSNQPQHF